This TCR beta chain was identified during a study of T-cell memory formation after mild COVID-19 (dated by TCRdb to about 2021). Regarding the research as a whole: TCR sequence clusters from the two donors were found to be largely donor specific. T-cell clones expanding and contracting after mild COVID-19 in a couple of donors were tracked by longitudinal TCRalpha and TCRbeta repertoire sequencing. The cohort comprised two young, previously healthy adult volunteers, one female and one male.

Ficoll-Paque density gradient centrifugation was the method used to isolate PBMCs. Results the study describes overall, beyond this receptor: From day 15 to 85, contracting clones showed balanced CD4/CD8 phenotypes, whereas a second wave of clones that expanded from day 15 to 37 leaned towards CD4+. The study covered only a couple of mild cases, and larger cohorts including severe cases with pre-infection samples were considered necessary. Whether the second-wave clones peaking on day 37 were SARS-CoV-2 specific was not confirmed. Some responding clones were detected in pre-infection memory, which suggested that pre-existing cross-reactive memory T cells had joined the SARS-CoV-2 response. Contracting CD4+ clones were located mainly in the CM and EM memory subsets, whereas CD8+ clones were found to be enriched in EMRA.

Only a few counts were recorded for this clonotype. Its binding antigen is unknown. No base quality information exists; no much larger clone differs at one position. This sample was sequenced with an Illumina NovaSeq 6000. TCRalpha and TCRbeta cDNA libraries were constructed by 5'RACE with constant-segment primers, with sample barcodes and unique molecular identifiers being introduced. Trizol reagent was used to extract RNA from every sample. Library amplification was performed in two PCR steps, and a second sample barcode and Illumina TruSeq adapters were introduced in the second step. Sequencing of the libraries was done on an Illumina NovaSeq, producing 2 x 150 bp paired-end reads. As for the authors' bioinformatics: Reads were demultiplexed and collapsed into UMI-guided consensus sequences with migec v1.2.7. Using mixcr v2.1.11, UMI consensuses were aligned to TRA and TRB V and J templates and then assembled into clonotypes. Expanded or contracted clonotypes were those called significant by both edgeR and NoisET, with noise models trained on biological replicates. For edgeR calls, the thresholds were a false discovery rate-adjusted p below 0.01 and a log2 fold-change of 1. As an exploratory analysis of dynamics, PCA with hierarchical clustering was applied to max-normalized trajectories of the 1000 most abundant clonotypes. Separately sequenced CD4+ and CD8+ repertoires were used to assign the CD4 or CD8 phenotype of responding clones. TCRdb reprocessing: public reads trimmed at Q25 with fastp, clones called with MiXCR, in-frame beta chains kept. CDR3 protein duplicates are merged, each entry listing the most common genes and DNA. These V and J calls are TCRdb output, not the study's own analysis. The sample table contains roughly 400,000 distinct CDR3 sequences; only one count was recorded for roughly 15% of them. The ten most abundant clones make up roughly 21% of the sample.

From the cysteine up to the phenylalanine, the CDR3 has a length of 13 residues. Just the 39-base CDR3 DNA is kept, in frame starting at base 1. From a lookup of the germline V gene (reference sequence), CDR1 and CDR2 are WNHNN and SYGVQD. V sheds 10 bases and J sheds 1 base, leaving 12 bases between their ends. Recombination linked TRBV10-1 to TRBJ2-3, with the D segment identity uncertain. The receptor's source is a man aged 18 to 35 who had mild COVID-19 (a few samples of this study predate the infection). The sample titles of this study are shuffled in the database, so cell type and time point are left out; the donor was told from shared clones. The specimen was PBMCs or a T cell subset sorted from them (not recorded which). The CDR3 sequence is CATSRGRTDTQYF. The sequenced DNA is TGCGCCACCTCCCGCGGACGCACAGATACGCAGTATTTT.